These 20 T cell receptor beta chains originate from one sample sequenced in a study of T cell responses to AZD1222 COVID-19 vaccine. Some clones are missing from TCRdb's copy, which holds only in-frame ones; the method was immunoSEQ multiplex PCR. The sample shows roughly 120,000 clones, approximately 91% of them seen only once. This specimen was peripheral blood, taken on day 0 of MenACWY control vaccination. The receptors here all came from an adult in good health.

The CDR3 nucleotides are TGTGCCAGTTTTACCACTAAGGGGGCCAATCAGCCCCAGCATTTT. Residues: CASFTTKGANQPQHF. The chain has TRBV28 and TRBJ1-5, with 7 nucleotides matching TRBD1. The CDR3 extends over 15 amino acids. Germline V CDR1 and CDR2: MDHEN, SYDVKM. Unmatched junction bases numbered 11, after V lost 9 bases and J lost 3 bases.

The V call is TRBV19, the J call TRBJ2-5; 7 nucleotides line up with TRBD1. Per germline, CDR1 LNHDA and CDR2 SQIVND (reference sequence). V was pared by 4 bases and J by 5 bases, with 7 bases of the junction left unmatched. CDR3 size: 14 residues. The CDR3 nucleotides read TGTGCCAGTAGTAGAGACAGGGCATCGGAGACCCAGTACTTC. Protein product: CASSRDRASETQYF.

This rearrangement joins TRBV6-5 to TRBJ2-7; unclear D gene. Germline V gene data show CDR1 as MNHEY and CDR2 as SVGAGI. V lost 0 bases and J lost 1, with 7 bases in between. This CDR3 has 14 amino acids. As DNA, the CDR3 is TGTGCCAGCAGTTACTCGATCTTGTCCTACGAGCAGTACTTC. Translated: CASSYSILSYEQYF.

V and J are TRBV28 and TRBJ1-4; D is unclear. Trimming removed 6 bases from V and 7 bases from J, with 12 bases in between. Germline V gene data show CDR1 as MDHEN and CDR2 as SYDVKM. The CDR3 loop spans 13 amino acids. For the CDR3, the DNA is TGTGCCAGCAGCTCTCCGCGGGTTGAAAAACTGTTTTTT. Translated: CASSSPRVEKLFF.

The gene calls are TRBV6-5 and TRBJ1-2, with 7 bases matching TRBD1. J lost 8 bases, V lost 4 bases, and 10 bases had no gene match. CDR1 MNHEY and CDR2 SVGAGI come from the germline V gene. The CDR3 runs to 14 residues. This CDR3 reads CASSSRPGQKGYTF. CDR3 in DNA: TGTGCCAGCAGTTCTAGACCGGGACAGAAGGGCTACACCTTC.

This chain uses TRBV14 with TRBJ1-6, with TRBD1 as a possible D gene (5 bases). Germline values: CDR1 SGHDN, CDR2 FVKESK. This CDR3 spans 14 amino acids. The V and J ends lost 3 bases and 10 bases respectively, with 13 bases between them. The DNA of the CDR3 is TGTGCCAGCAGCCAGCGTCAGGGAAGATCACCCCTCCACTTT. Translating gives CASSQRQGRSPLHF.

The V gene is TRBV7-9, the J gene TRBJ2-2, with 7 bases aligning to TRBD1. The germline CDR1 and CDR2 sequences are SEHNR and FQNEAQ (reference sequence). The V and J ends lost 6 bases and 3 bases, in that order; junction bases with no gene match: 10. This CDR3 spans 16 amino acids. The CDR3 spells CASRRQGVADTGELFF. The DNA of the CDR3 is TGTGCCAGCAGACGACAGGGAGTGGCGGACACCGGGGAGCTGTTTTTT.

The chain recombines TRBV6-1 with TRBJ2-5; D might be TRBD1 (5 bases). This CDR3 has 15 amino acids. Germline assignment: CDR1 MNHNS and CDR2 SASEGT. V was pared by 2 bases and J by 3 bases, with 13 bases between. The CDR3 DNA is TGTGCCAGCAGTGAACCCAGGGTTACCGAAGAGACCCAGTACTTC. Its protein is CASSEPRVTEETQYF.

This clone was seen just once. This chain connects TRBV5-6 to TRBJ2-7, with D uncertain. The length of the CDR3 is 14 residues. Trimming took 0 bases from V and 3 from J, leaving 10 bases between them. The V gene's germline CDR1 is SGHDT and CDR2 YYEEEE. CDR3 in amino acids: CASSLEGHGYEQYF. For the CDR3, the DNA is TGTGCCAGCAGCTTGGAGGGTCACGGCTACGAGCAGTACTTC.

This chain joins TRBV27 and TRBJ1-6; D is ambiguous. Germline CDR1 and CDR2: MNHEY and SMNVEV (reference sequence). Between the trimmed V and J ends, which lost 8 bases and 13 bases, there was a span of 21 bases. The CDR3 extends over 14 amino acids. The CDR3 spells CASGYVTSYGPLHF. The CDR3 DNA is TGTGCCAGCGGCTATGTGACATCCTACGGGCCCCTCCACTTT.

The rearrangement uses TRBV29-1 and TRBJ1-2; no firm D call. Germline V gene lookup returns CDR1 SQVTM and CDR2 ANQGSEA. Trimming cost V 4 bases and J 3 bases, with 9 bases left between them. There are 12 residues in the CDR3. This chain's CDR3 is CSVGTRDYGYTF. For the CDR3, the DNA is TGCAGCGTTGGGACGAGGGACTATGGCTACACCTTC.

This clone was detected once. J is TRBJ2-2 and V is TRBV9, with 11 bases identical to TRBD1. V lost 0 bases and J lost 5; bases outside the gene matches: 6. Germline CDR1 reads SGDLS; CDR2 reads YYNGEE. This CDR3 is built from 17 residues. The CDR3 nucleotides are TGTGCCAGCAGCGTAGGAACGGACAGGGGGCGGACCGGGGAGCTGTTTTTT. It yields the protein CASSVGTDRGRTGELFF.

This clone was seen a single time. V gene TRBV7-8 combines with J gene TRBJ1-6; 8 bases are shared with TRBD1. Germline V gene sequence: CDR1 SGHVS, CDR2 FQNEAQ. V lost 4 bases, J lost 2 bases, and 13 bases stayed unmatched. This CDR3 is 19 amino acids long. CDR3 protein: CASSSGIGPGGPYNSPLHF. CDR3 sequence (DNA): TGTGCCAGCAGCTCCGGGATAGGCCCAGGGGGCCCCTATAATTCACCCCTCCACTTT. The complete variable domain, with remaining parts taken from reference TRBV7-8 and TRBJ1-6, reads GAGVSQSPRYKVAKRGQDVALRCDPISGHVSLFWYQQALGQGPEFLTYFQNEAQLDKSGLPSDRFFAERPEGSVSTLKIQRTQQEDSAVYLCASSSGIGPGGPYNSPLHFGNGTRLTVT.

This chain joins TRBV4-3 and TRBJ2-1; 8 positions match TRBD2. The junction had 5 bases not matched to a gene; V was cut back by 4 bases and J by 0 bases. This CDR3 is 16 amino acids long. Germline V gene data show CDR1 as LGHNA and CDR2 as YSLEER. This CDR3 is CASSPLSGSSYNEQFF. The CDR3 DNA is TGCGCCAGCAGCCCGCTGAGCGGGAGCTCCTACAATGAGCAGTTCTTC.

The V gene is TRBV6-5, the J gene TRBJ1-4; D remains unclear. The CDR3 runs to 13 residues. Trimming took off 8 bases at V and 8 bases at J, with 15 bases between the two ends. The germline V gene has CDR1 MNHEY and CDR2 SVGAGI. CDR3 amino acids: CASQTLMEEKLFF. The DNA of the CDR3 is TGTGCCAGCCAGACTCTCATGGAGGAAAAACTGTTTTTT.

The chain combines TRBV2 with TRBJ2-5; D tentatively reads TRBD1 or TRBD2 (5 bases each). CDR1 is SNHLY, CDR2 FYNNEI, per germline. The CDR3 covers 16 residues. With 8 bases removed from V and 5 bases from J, the gap between germline ends came to 24 bases. CDR3: CASGHVIPAPGETQYF. The CDR3 nucleotides are TGTGCCAGCGGACACGTTATTCCTGCACCGGGGGAGACCCAGTACTTC.

The table lists this clone with a count of one. The gene calls are TRBV29-1 and TRBJ1-2; D remains ambiguous. The V end lost 0 bases, the J end lost 0 bases, and 5 bases lay between the germline ends. The CDR3 spans 13 residues. Germline loops: CDR1 SQVTM, CDR2 ANQGSEA. The CDR3 nucleotides are TGCAGCGTTGAAGATCGCTCTAACTATGGCTACACCTTC. Amino acids: CSVEDRSNYGYTF.

This clone was seen once. The chain's CDR3 is CASASWDRGNTIYF. For the CDR3, the DNA is TGTGCCAGCGCATCCTGGGACAGGGGCAACACCATATATTTT. The chain joins TRBV5-6 to TRBJ1-3; 10 bases map to TRBD1. The CDR3 extends over 14 amino acids. Per the germline V gene, CDR1 is SGHDT and CDR2 is YYEEEE. With V trimmed by 7 bases and J by 7 bases, 8 bases remained unmatched.

The chain combines TRBV4-3 with TRBJ1-1; TRBD1 might be the D (6 bases). The CDR3 extends over 16 amino acids. The ends were cut back, 3 bases at V and 7 bases at J, with 21 bases in the middle. Per germline, CDR1 LGHNA and CDR2 YSLEER. CDR3 residues: CASSHPTRWGAREAFF. DNA for the CDR3: TGCGCCAGCAGCCACCCCACCCGGTGGGGGGCTCGTGAAGCTTTCTTT.

The chain combines TRBV28 with TRBJ1-5; D ambiguous. Trimming shortened V by 5 bases and J by 0 bases, and 11 bases separated the two germline ends. CDR3 length: 15 amino acids. Germline CDR1 is MDHEN and CDR2 is SYDVKM. CDR3 protein: CASSIQIFSNQPQHF. CDR3 sequence (DNA): TGTGCCAGCAGTATACAGATATTTAGCAATCAGCCCCAGCATTTT.